Below, 8 T cell receptor beta chains from the same sample are listed, as sequenced in a study of radiotherapy plus CTLA-4 blockade in lung cancer. Produced via immunoSEQ multiplex PCR; TCRdb's table is partial and in-frame only. Counted here are fewer than 45,000 clones, around 83% occurring once; the ten biggest clones make up about 6%. Sequenced here: peripheral blood, sampled from a patient treated with radiotherapy plus ipilimumab. The receptors originated from a human donor with non-small cell lung cancer who had stable disease on radiotherapy plus ipilimumab.

The chain recombines TRBV21-1 with TRBJ2-1; the D call TRBD2 from the table was never checked on the DNA. TRBV21-1 is annotated as a pseudogene. The CDR3 sequence is 16 residues long. The CDR3 here is CASSKVGSGRSNEQFF. The CDR3 DNA reads as TGTGCCAGCAGCAAAGTGGGTAGCGGGAGATCCAATGAGCAGTTCTTC.

The chain recombines TRBV7-8 with TRBJ2-1, with TRBD2 matching 7 bases. The CDR3 has 15 amino acids. Germline CDR1 is SGHVS and CDR2 is FQNEAQ. The junction had 7 bases not matched to a gene; V was cut back by 0 bases and J by 8 bases. The CDR3 sequence: CASSLAIVAGYEQFF. The CDR3 DNA follows: TGTGCCAGCAGCTTAGCGATAGTAGCGGGTTATGAGCAGTTCTTC.

V is TRBV4-1 and J is TRBJ2-7; the match to TRBD2 covers 11 bases. Germline V gives CDR1 MGHRA, CDR2 YSYEKL. V lost 3 bases, J lost 3 bases, and 10 bases stayed unmatched. The CDR3 covers 17 residues. Here the CDR3 reads CASSHDLLAGALYEQYF. The CDR3 coding sequence is TGCGCCAGCAGCCATGACTTACTAGCGGGAGCTCTCTACGAGCAGTACTTC.

The chain couples TRBV15 to TRBJ1-1, with D perhaps matching TRBD1 (5 bases). CDR3 length: 15 residues. Looked up from germline, CDR1 is LNHNV and CDR2 is YYDKDF (reference sequence). Trimming left V 1 base short and J 1 base short, with 10 bases between. The CDR3 sequence is CATSRGGAANTEAFF. In nucleotides, the CDR3 is TGTGCCACCAGCAGAGGTGGGGCCGCGAACACTGAAGCTTTCTTT.

In this sample, this clone turned up once. The V call is TRBV21-1, the J call TRBJ2-7; the table's D gene call, TRBD1, was not cross checked with the DNA. TRBV21-1 counts as a pseudogene. The CDR3 has 15 amino acids. This CDR3 is CASSKMARPVYEQYF. The CDR3 region has the DNA TGTGCCAGCAGCAAAATGGCCAGGCCCGTCTACGAGCAGTACTTC.

V gene TRBV2 combines with J gene TRBJ1-1, with 8 nucleotides matching TRBD1. Germline V lookup: CDR1 SNHLY, CDR2 FYNNEI. The CDR3 runs to 19 residues. The V segment lost 7 bases and the J segment 0 bases; nucleotides outside the gene matches: 19. The DNA for the CDR3 is TGTGCCAGCATAGGGGGCCGTTATGGACAGGGCAGTATGAACACTGAAGCTTTCTTT. Encoded protein: CASIGGRYGQGSMNTEAFF.

This rearrangement joins TRBV19 to TRBJ2-3; TRBD2 aligns across 13 bases. This CDR3 has 17 residues. With 6 bases clipped from V and 5 bases from J, the junction kept 11 bases outside the gene matches. In germline, CDR1 is LNHDA, CDR2 SQIVND (reference sequence). The CDR3 spells CASSRTSGSHARDTQYF. The CDR3 DNA sequence: TGTGCCAGTAGCCGGACTAGCGGGAGCCATGCGAGAGATACGCAGTATTTT. The full variable domain, in which reference TRBV19 and TRBJ2-3 provide the parts outside the CDR3, is DGGITQSPKYLFRKEGQNVTLSCEQNLNHDAMYWYRQDPGQGLRLIYYSQIVNDFQKGDIAEGYSVSREKKESFPLTVTSAQKNPTAFYLCASSRTSGSHARDTQYFGPGTRLTVL.

The chain links TRBV19 to TRBJ2-7; 9 positions match TRBD1. Germline V lookup: CDR1 LNHDA, CDR2 SQIVND (reference sequence). V lost 5 bases, J lost 2 bases, and 7 bases stayed unmatched. The CDR3 spans 15 residues. The DNA of the CDR3 is TGTGCCAGTAGTCGAGACCGGACAGGGGCCTACGAGCAGTACTTC. Translation gives CASSRDRTGAYEQYF. The full variable domain, rest sourced from reference TRBV19 and TRBJ2-7, is DGGITQSPKYLFRKEGQNVTLSCEQNLNHDAMYWYRQDPGQGLRLIYYSQIVNDFQKGDIAEGYSVSREKKESFPLTVTSAQKNPTAFYLCASSRDRTGAYEQYFGPGTRLTVT.